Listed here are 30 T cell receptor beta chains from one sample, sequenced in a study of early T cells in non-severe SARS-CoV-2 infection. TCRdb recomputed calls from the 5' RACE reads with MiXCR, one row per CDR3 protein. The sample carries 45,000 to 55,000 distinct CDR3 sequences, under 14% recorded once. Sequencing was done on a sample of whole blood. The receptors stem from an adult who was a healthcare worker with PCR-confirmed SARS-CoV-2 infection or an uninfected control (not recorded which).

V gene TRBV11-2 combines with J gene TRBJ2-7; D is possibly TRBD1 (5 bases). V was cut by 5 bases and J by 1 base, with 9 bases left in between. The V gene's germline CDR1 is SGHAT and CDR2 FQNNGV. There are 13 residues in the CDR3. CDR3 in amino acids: CASSIPGSYEQYF. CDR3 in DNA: TGTGCCAGCAGCATCCCAGGGTCCTACGAGCAGTACTTC.

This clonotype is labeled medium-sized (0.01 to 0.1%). CDR3 amino acids: CASSLFPSGGAREQFF. In nucleotides, the CDR3 is TGTGCCAGCAGCTTATTTCCTAGCGGGGGGGCCAGGGAGCAGTTCTTC. V gene TRBV7-9 combines with J gene TRBJ2-1; 12 nucleotides align to TRBD2. The trim removed 2 bases at V and 10 bases at J, leaving 9 bases unmatched. The CDR3 runs to 16 residues. Per germline, CDR1 SEHNR and CDR2 FQNEAQ (reference sequence).

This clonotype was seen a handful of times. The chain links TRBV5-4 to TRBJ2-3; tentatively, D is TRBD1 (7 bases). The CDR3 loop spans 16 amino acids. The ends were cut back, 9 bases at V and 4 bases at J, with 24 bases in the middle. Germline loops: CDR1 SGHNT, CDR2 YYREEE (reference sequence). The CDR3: CATWKGGQLTPDTQYF. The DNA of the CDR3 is TGTGCCACCTGGAAGGGGGGACAGCTCACACCAGATACGCAGTATTTT.

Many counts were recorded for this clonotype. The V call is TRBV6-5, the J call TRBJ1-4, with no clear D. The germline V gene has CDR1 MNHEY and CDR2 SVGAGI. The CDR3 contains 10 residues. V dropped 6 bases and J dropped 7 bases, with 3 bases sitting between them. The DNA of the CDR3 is TGTGCCAGCAGAGGTGAAAAACTGTTTTTT. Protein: CASRGEKLFF.

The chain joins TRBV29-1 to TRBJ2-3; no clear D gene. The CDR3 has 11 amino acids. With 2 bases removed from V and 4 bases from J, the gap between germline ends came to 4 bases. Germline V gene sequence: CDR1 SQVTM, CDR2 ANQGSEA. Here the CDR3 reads CSVESPDTQYF. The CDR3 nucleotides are TGCAGCGTTGAATCACCAGATACGCAGTATTTT.

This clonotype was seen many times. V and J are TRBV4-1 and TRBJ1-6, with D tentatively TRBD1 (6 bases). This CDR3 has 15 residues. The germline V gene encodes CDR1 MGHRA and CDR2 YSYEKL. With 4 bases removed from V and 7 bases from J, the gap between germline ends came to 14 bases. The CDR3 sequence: CASSLNRARNSPLHF. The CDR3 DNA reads TGCGCCAGCAGCCTCAACAGGGCCAGGAATTCACCCCTCCACTTT.

CDR3 region: CSASSQANEQYF. The CDR3 coding sequence is TGCAGTGCTAGTTCCCAGGCGAACGAGCAGTACTTC. V usage is TRBV20-1 and J usage is TRBJ2-7, with D unclear. Germline V gene sequence: CDR1 DFQATT, CDR2 SNEGSKA (reference sequence). There are 12 residues in the CDR3. The V gene lost 3 bases and the J gene lost 5 bases, with 11 bases spanning the gap.

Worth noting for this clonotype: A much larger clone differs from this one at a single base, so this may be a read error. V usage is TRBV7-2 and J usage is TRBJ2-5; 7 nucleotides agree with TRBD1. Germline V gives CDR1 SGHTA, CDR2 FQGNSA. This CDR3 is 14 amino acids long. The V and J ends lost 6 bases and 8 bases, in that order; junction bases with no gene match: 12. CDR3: CASRETGTAATQYF. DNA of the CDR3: TGTGCCAGCAGAGAAACCGGGACAGCCGCCACCCAGTACTTC.

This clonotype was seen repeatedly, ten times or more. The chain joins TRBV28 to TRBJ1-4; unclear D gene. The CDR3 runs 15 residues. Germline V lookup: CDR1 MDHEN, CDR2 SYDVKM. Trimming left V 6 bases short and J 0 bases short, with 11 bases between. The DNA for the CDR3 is TGTGCCAGCAGCAACGCCGAAGCAACTAATGAAAAACTGTTTTTT. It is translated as CASSNAEATNEKLFF. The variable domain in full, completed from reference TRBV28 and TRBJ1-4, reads DVKVTQSSRYLVKRTGEKVFLECVQDMDHENMFWYRQDPGLGLRLIYFSYDVKMKEKGDIPEGYSVSREKKERFSLILESASTNQTSMYLCASSNAEATNEKLFFGSGTQLSVL.

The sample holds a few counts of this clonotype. The CDR3 DNA sequence: TGCGCCAGCTCAAAGGACAGCTACAATGAGCAGTTCTTC. It translates to CASSKDSYNEQFF. The rearrangement links TRBV5-1 to TRBJ2-1; a possible D gene is TRBD1 (6 bases). From germline, CDR1 is SGHRS and CDR2 YFSETQ. The germline V and J ends were trimmed by 7 bases and 3 bases, with 11 bases remaining between them. The CDR3 sequence is 13 residues long.

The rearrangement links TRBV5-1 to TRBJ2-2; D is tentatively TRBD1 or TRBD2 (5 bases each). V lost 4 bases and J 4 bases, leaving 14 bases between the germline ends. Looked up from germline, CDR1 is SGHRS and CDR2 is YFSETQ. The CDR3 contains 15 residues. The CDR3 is CASSLRDAGTGELFF. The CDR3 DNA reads TGCGCCAGCAGCCTTCGGGACGCCGGCACCGGGGAGCTGTTTTTT.

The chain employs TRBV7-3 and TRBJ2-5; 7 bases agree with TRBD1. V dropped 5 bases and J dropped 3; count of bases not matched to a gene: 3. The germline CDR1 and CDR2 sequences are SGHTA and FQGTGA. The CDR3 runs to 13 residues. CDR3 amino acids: CASSQTGKETQYF. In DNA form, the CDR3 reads TGTGCCAGCAGCCAGACAGGGAAAGAGACCCAGTACTTC.

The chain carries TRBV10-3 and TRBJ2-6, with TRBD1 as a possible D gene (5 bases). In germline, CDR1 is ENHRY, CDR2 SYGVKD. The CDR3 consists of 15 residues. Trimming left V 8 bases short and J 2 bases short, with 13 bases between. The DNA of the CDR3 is TGTGCCATCCTTGAGGCAGGGCCTGGGGCCAACGTCCTGACTTTC. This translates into CAILEAGPGANVLTF.

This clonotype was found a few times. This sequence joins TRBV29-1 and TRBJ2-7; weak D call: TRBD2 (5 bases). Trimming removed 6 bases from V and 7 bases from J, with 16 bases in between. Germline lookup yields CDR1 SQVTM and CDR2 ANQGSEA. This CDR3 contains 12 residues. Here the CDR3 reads CSVAWAGLEQYF. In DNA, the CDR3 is TGCAGCGTGGCCTGGGCGGGCCTGGAGCAGTACTTC.

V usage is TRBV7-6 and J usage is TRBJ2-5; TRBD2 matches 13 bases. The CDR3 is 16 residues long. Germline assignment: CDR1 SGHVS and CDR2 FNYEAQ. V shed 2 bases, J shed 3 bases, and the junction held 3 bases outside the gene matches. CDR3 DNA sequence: TGTGCCAGCAGCTTATTAGGGACTAGCGGGGAAGAGACCCAGTACTTC. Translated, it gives CASSLLGTSGEETQYF. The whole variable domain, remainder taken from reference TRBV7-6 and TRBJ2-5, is GAGVSQSPRYKVTKRGQDVALRCDPISGHVSLYWYRQALGQGPEFLTYFNYEAQQDKSGLPNDRFSAERPEGSISTLTIQRTEQRDSAMYRCASSLLGTSGEETQYFGPGTRLLVL.

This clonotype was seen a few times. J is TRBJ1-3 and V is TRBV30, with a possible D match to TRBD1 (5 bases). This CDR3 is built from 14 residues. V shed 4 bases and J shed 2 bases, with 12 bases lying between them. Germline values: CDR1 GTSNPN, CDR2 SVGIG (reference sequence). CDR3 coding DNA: TGTGCCTGGATGGTTTGGGGGACTGGAAACACCATATATTTT. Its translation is CAWMVWGTGNTIYF.

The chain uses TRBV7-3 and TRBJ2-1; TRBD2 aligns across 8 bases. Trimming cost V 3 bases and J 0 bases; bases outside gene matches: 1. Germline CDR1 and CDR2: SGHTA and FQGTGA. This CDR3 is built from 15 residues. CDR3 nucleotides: TGTGCCAGCAGCTTTACTAGCGGCTCCTACAATGAGCAGTTCTTC. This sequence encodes CASSFTSGSYNEQFF. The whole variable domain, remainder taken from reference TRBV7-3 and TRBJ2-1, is GAGVSQTPSNKVTEKGKYVELRCDPISGHTALYWYRQSLGQGPEFLIYFQGTGAADDSGLPNDRFFAVRPEGSVSTLKIQRTERGDSAVYLCASSFTSGSYNEQFFGPGTRLTVL.

This CDR3 is CASRIDGGTIYF. CDR3 sequence (DNA): TGTGCCAGCAGGATTGACGGGGGCACCATATATTTT. The V call is TRBV12-3 or TRBV12-4, the J call TRBJ1-3, with D possibly matching TRBD1 (5 bases). Trimming took off 6 bases at V and 9 bases at J, with 12 bases between the two ends. The CDR3 is 12 amino acids.

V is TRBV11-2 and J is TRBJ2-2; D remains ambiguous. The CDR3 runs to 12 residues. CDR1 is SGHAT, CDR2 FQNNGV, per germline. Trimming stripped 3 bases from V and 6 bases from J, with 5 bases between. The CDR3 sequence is CASSFIPGELFF. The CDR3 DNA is TGTGCCAGCAGCTTCATCCCCGGGGAGCTGTTTTTT.

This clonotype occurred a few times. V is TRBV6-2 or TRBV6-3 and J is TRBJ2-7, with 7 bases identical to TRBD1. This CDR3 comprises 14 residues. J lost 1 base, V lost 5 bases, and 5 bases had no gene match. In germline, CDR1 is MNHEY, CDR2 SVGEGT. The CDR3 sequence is CASSKRQGSYEQYF. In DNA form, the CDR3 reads TGTGCCAGCAGTAAGAGACAGGGATCCTACGAGCAGTACTTC.

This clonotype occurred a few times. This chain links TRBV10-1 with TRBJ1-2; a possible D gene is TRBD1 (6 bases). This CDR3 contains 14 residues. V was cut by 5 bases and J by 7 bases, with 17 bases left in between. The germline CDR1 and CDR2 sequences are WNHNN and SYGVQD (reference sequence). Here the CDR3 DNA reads TGCGCCAGCAGTCCCACAGGGAGTCTCTCTGGCTACACCTTC. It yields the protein CASSPTGSLSGYTF.

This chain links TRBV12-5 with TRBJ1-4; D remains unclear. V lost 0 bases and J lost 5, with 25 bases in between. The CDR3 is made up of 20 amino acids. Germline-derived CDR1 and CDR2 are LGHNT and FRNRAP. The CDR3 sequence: CASGLVLHPEGEGKNEKLFF. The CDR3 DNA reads TGTGCTAGTGGTTTGGTACTTCACCCGGAGGGAGAAGGAAAAAATGAAAAACTGTTTTTT. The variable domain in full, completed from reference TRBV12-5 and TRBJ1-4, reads DARVTQTPRHKVTEMGQEVTMRCQPILGHNTVFWYRQTMMQGLELLAYFRNRAPLDDSGMPKDRFSAEMPDATLATLKIQPSEPRDSAVYFCASGLVLHPEGEGKNEKLFFGSGTQLSVL.

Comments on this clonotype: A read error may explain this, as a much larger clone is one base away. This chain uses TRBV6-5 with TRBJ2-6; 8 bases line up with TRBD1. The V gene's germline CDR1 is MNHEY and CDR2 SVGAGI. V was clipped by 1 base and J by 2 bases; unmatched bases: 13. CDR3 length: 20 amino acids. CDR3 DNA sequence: TGTGCCAGCAGTTACTGGGTGGGACAGGTGGCGCCGGCTGGGGCCAACGTCCTGACTTTC. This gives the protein CASSYWVGQVAPAGANVLTF.

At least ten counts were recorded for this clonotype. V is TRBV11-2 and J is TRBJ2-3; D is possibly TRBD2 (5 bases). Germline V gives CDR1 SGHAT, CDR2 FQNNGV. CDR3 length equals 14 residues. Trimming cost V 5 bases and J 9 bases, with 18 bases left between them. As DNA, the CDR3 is TGTGCCAGCAGCGCCGCTAGCTCCCCGAGGACGCAGTATTTT. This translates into CASSAASSPRTQYF.

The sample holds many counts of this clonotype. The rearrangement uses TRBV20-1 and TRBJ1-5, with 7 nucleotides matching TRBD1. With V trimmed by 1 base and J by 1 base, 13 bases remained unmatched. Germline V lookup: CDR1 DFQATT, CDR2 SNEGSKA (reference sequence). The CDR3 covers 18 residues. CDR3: CSARGQGRFSGSNQPQHF. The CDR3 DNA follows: TGCAGTGCTAGAGGACAGGGCCGGTTTAGCGGGAGCAATCAGCCCCAGCATTTT.

CDR3 sequence: CASAMASGNTIYF. DNA for the CDR3: TGCGCCAGCGCCATGGCCTCTGGAAACACCATATATTTT. The rearrangement uses TRBV10-1 and TRBJ1-3; D remains ambiguous. The CDR3 runs 13 residues. V lost 8 bases and J 0 bases, leaving 8 bases between the germline ends. Germline V CDR1 and CDR2: WNHNN, SYGVQD (reference sequence).

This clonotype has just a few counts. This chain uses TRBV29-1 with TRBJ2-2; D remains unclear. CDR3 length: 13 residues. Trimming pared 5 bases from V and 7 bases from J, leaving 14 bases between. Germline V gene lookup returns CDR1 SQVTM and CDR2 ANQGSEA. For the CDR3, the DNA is TGCAGCGTTCGTTTCCCGTCGGACGGGGAGCTGTTTTTT. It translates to CSVRFPSDGELFF.

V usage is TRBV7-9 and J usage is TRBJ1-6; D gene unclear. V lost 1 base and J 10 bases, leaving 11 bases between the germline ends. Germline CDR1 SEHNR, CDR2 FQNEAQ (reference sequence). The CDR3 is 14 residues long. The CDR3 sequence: CASSLGGDGSPLHF. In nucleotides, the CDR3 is TGTGCCAGCAGCTTAGGGGGTGACGGATCACCCCTCCACTTT. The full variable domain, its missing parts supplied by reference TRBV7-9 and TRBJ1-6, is DTGVSQNPRHKITKRGQNVTFRCDPISEHNRLYWYRQTLGQGPEFLTYFQNEAQLEKSRLLSDRFSAERPKGSFSTLEIQRTEQGDSAMYLCASSLGGDGSPLHFGNGTRLTVT.

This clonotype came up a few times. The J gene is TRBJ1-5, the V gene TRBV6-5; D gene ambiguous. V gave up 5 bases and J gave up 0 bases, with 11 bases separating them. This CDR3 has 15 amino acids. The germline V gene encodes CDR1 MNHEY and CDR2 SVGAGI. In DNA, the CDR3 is TGTGCCAGCAGTAAGTCACCTTATAGCAATCAGCCCCAGCATTTT. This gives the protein CASSKSPYSNQPQHF.

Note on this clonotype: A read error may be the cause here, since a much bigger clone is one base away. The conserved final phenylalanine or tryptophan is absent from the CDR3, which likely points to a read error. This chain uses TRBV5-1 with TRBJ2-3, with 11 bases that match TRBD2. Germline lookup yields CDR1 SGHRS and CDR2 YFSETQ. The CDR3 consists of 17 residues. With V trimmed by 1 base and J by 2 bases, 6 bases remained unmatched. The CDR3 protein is CASSLSATSGNTDTQYI. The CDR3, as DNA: TGCGCCAGCAGCTTGTCTGCGACTAGCGGGAACACAGATACGCAGTATATT.